This passage covers 27 T cell receptor beta chains from one sample sequenced in a study of blood T cell repertoires in COVID-19. Method: immunoSEQ multiplex PCR; TCRdb's copy keeps in-frame clones and lacks some. The sample records roughly 180,000 clones, about 85% being singletons. What was sequenced was PBMCs or T cells enriched from blood (not recorded which). The source is a middle-aged man who had recovered from COVID-19.

The V call is TRBV5-4, the J call TRBJ2-2; D ambiguous. CDR1 and CDR2 from the germline V gene are SGHNT and YYREEE (reference sequence). Trimming cost V 0 bases and J 3 bases, with 9 bases left between them. This CDR3 comprises 15 residues. The CDR3: CASSLGRRDTGELFF. DNA for the CDR3: TGTGCCAGCAGCTTGGGCCGTCGGGACACCGGGGAGCTGTTTTTT. The entire variable domain, with the rest obtained from reference TRBV5-4 and TRBJ2-2, is as follows: ETGVTQSPTHLIKTRGQQVTLRCSSQSGHNTVSWYQQALGQGPQFIFQYYREEENGRGNFPPRFSGLQFPNYSSELNVNALELDDSALYLCASSLGRRDTGELFFGEGSRLTVL.

This clone has only one observation. The chain couples TRBV4-1 to TRBJ1-5; TRBD1 matches at 8 bases. CDR1 is MGHRA, CDR2 YSYEKL, per germline. The CDR3 loop spans 16 amino acids. J was trimmed by 7 bases and V by 0 bases; bases with no gene match: 8. CDR3 sequence reads: CASSQDYQGAWQPQHF. The DNA of the CDR3 is TGCGCCAGCAGCCAAGACTACCAGGGGGCTTGGCAGCCCCAGCATTTT.

V gene TRBV7-9 combines with J gene TRBJ1-1; 9 bases map to TRBD1. The CDR3 consists of 15 residues. The germline V gene encodes CDR1 SEHNR and CDR2 FQNEAQ (reference sequence). V was clipped by 4 bases and J by 2 bases; unmatched bases: 5. CDR3 sequence reads: CASSYRQGGNTEAFF. The DNA for the CDR3 is TGTGCCAGCAGCTACCGACAGGGGGGTAACACTGAAGCTTTCTTT.

The genes are TRBV9 and TRBJ2-7; unclear D gene. The CDR3 spans 16 residues. V lost 4 bases and J lost 2, with 19 bases in between. CDR1 and CDR2 (germline): SGDLS, YYNGEE. CDR3 residues: CASSPSVIAGPYEQYF. The CDR3, as DNA: TGTGCCAGCAGCCCCTCGGTGATAGCCGGCCCCTACGAGCAGTACTTC.

This clone was detected once. This chain links TRBV6-5 with TRBJ2-5; D possibly corresponds to TRBD2 (5 bases). The V end lost 11 bases, the J end lost 9 bases, and 19 bases lay between the germline ends. The CDR3 has 12 residues. CDR1 is MNHEY, CDR2 SVGAGI, per germline. CDR3 in amino acids: CAATGPAGPQYF. DNA for the CDR3: TGTGCCGCCACGGGTCCGGCGGGTCCCCAGTACTTC.

This chain joins TRBV28 and TRBJ1-5; D is possibly TRBD1 (6 bases). The germline V and J ends were trimmed by 5 bases and 7 bases, with 18 bases remaining between them. This CDR3 comprises 15 residues. Germline-derived CDR1 and CDR2 are MDHEN and SYDVKM. Here the CDR3 DNA reads TGTGCCAGCAGTCAGGACAGATTTTATGGACAGCCCCAGCATTTT. Translated: CASSQDRFYGQPQHF. Looking up the rest from reference TRBV28 and TRBJ1-5 gives the full variable domain: DVKVTQSSRYLVKRTGEKVFLECVQDMDHENMFWYRQDPGLGLRLIYFSYDVKMKEKGDIPEGYSVSREKKERFSLILESASTNQTSMYLCASSQDRFYGQPQHFGDGTRLSIL.

This clone was seen once. The chain has TRBV3-1 (or the pseudogene TRBV3-2) and TRBJ2-1; a possible D gene is TRBD1 (6 bases). The CDR3 is 14 amino acids. Trimming stripped 2 bases from V and 7 bases from J, with 12 bases between. CDR1 and CDR2 (germline): LGHDT, YNNKEL (reference sequence). The CDR3 DNA is TGTGCCAGCAGCCAATCCACAGGGTTGAATGAGCAGTTCTTC. Its protein is CASSQSTGLNEQFF.

This clone was observed a single time. This chain links TRBV7-3 with TRBJ2-2, with a weak D call TRBD1 (7 bases). CDR1 is SGHTA and CDR2 is FQGTGA in the germline V gene. CDR3 length: 14 amino acids. V was pared by 8 bases and J by 3 bases, with 13 bases between. CDR3 in DNA: TGTGCCAGCCGGCGGGACAGAGACACCGGGGAGCTGTTTTTT. This sequence encodes CASRRDRDTGELFF.

The V call is TRBV19, the J call TRBJ1-1, with D uncertain. The V end was cut by 0 bases, the J end by 3 bases, with 11 bases between. The CDR3 has 15 residues. Germline V gives CDR1 LNHDA, CDR2 SQIVND (reference sequence). CDR3 sequence reads: CASSIDRGEDTEAFF. The CDR3 DNA reads as TGTGCCAGTAGTATAGATCGGGGAGAAGACACTGAAGCTTTCTTT. The entire variable domain, with the rest obtained from reference TRBV19 and TRBJ1-1, is as follows: DGGITQSPKYLFRKEGQNVTLSCEQNLNHDAMYWYRQDPGQGLRLIYYSQIVNDFQKGDIAEGYSVSREKKESFPLTVTSAQKNPTAFYLCASSIDRGEDTEAFFGQGTRLTVV.

This clone was recorded only once. V is TRBV3-1 (or the pseudogene TRBV3-2) and J is TRBJ1-3; 7 nucleotides agree with TRBD1. This CDR3 spans 18 amino acids. V trimming: 3 bases; J trimming: 0 bases; junction bases outside the gene matches: 11. CDR1 and CDR2 (germline): LGHDT, YNNKEL (reference sequence). Here the CDR3 reads CASSHDRGRTGSGNTIYF. In DNA form, the CDR3 reads TGTGCCAGCAGCCATGATCGAGGCCGGACAGGCTCTGGAAACACCATATATTTT.

The chain uses TRBV29-1 and TRBJ1-1; D call uncertain. Germline CDR1 SQVTM, CDR2 ANQGSEA. Trimming left V 4 bases short and J 0 bases short, with 9 bases between. CDR3 length equals 13 residues. The CDR3 region has the DNA TGCAGCGTTGGCAGGAGGGTGAACACTGAAGCTTTCTTT. Translated, it gives CSVGRRVNTEAFF.

This chain joins TRBV5-8 and TRBJ2-2; TRBD1 is a possible D gene (5 bases). The CDR3 length is 14 residues. Trimming stripped 7 bases from V and 2 bases from J, with 12 bases between. The germline V gene has CDR1 SGHTS and CDR2 YDEGEE. CDR3 protein: CASGPRVNTGELFF. The CDR3 region has the DNA TGTGCCAGCGGTCCCAGGGTAAACACCGGGGAGCTGTTTTTT.

The J gene is TRBJ1-6, the V gene TRBV5-1, with 7 bases lining up with TRBD1. After removal of 0 bases from V and 7 bases from J, the junction contained 1 base not matched to a gene. CDR1 and CDR2 from the germline V gene are SGHRS and YFSETQ. CDR3 length: 14 residues. This CDR3 reads CASSLGGQNSPLHF. The CDR3 nucleotides are TGCGCCAGCAGCTTGGGGGGACAGAATTCACCCCTCCACTTT.

J is TRBJ2-2 and V is TRBV28; tentatively, D is TRBD2 (5 bases). The CDR3 is made up of 13 amino acids. Germline V gene sequence: CDR1 MDHEN, CDR2 SYDVKM. V was trimmed by 1 base and J by 7 bases, leaving 7 bases between them. The CDR3 DNA is TGTGCCAGCAGTTTATCTCGGGGCGGGGAGCTGTTTTTT. Protein sequence: CASSLSRGGELFF.

This chain links TRBV28 with TRBJ1-3; D may be TRBD1 (6 bases). This CDR3 is built from 15 residues. Germline-derived CDR1 and CDR2 are MDHEN and SYDVKM. Between the trimmed V and J ends, which lost 2 bases and 2 bases, there was a span of 10 bases. The CDR3 bases are TGTGCCAGCAGTTTACCCAGACAGGCTGGAAACACCATATATTTT. This gives the protein CASSLPRQAGNTIYF.

This chain uses TRBV27 with TRBJ1-6, with D perhaps matching TRBD1 (5 bases). The CDR3 spans 18 residues. The germline V gene encodes CDR1 MNHEY and CDR2 SMNVEV (reference sequence). Trimming took 7 bases from V and 9 from J, leaving 28 bases between them. The DNA of the CDR3 is TGTGCCAGCATTCACCCCAAGACCGGAGGGGCCGCAAGTTCACCCCTCCACTTT. Protein: CASIHPKTGGAASSPLHF.

This clone is a singleton in its sample. V and J are TRBV19 and TRBJ2-7, with D tentatively TRBD2 (5 bases). Germline V gene lookup returns CDR1 LNHDA and CDR2 SQIVND (reference sequence). Trimming removed 2 bases from V and 5 bases from J, with 10 bases in between. CDR3 length: 13 residues. The CDR3 region is CASSISGRHEQYF. The DNA of the CDR3 is TGTGCCAGTAGTATAAGCGGCAGGCACGAGCAGTACTTC.

The chain joins TRBV5-8 to TRBJ1-5; D remains unclear. The CDR3 is made up of 13 amino acids. V was clipped by 5 bases and J by 3 bases, with 9 bases between them. The germline V gene encodes CDR1 SGHTS and CDR2 YDEGEE. Here the CDR3 DNA reads TGTGCCAGCAGGCTAGCAGACAATCAGCCCCAGCATTTT. This sequence encodes CASRLADNQPQHF.

The chain combines TRBV7-8 with TRBJ1-3; 10 positions match TRBD1. V dropped 3 bases and J dropped 2; count of bases not matched to a gene: 1. The CDR3 is made up of 15 amino acids. The germline V gene encodes CDR1 SGHVS and CDR2 FQNEAQ. CDR3 in DNA: TGTGCCAGCAGCTTGACAGGGGGCCCTGGAAACACCATATATTTT. This encodes CASSLTGGPGNTIYF.

This chain links TRBV11-3 with TRBJ1-1; possible D gene TRBD1, 6 bases. Germline CDR1 and CDR2: SGHNT and YENEEA. Deletions cut 2 bases from V and 5 bases from J, with 15 bases between. The CDR3 is 15 residues long. The CDR3 sequence is CASSLSRVRGTEAFF. The DNA for the CDR3 is TGTGCCAGCAGCTTATCTCGGGTGAGGGGGACTGAAGCTTTCTTT.

The V and J genes are TRBV30 and TRBJ1-4; D ambiguous. The germline V gene has CDR1 GTSNPN and CDR2 SVGIG (reference sequence). This CDR3 region has 12 residues. Trimming shortened V by 0 bases and J by 7 bases, and 6 bases separated the two germline ends. CDR3 amino acids: CAWSVQREKLFF. The CDR3, as DNA: TGTGCCTGGAGTGTACAACGTGAAAAACTGTTTTTT. The whole variable domain, remainder taken from reference TRBV30 and TRBJ1-4, is SQTIHQWPATLVQPVGSPLSLECTVEGTSNPNLYWYRQAAGRGLQLLFYSVGIGQISSEVPQNLSASRPQDRQFILSSKKLLLSDSGFYLCAWSVQREKLFFGSGTQLSVL.

The chain combines TRBV30 with TRBJ1-4, with TRBD1 identical over 8 bases. There are 11 residues in the CDR3. Germline trimming cut 7 bases from V and 8 bases from J; bases unmatched to any gene: 3. CDR1 is GTSNPN, CDR2 SVGIG, per germline (reference sequence). CDR3 coding DNA: TGTGCCTTCTGGGACAGGGAAAAACTGTTTTTT. Amino acids: CAFWDREKLFF.

This clone came up a few times. V and J are TRBV2 and TRBJ2-7; D uncertain. Germline-derived CDR1 and CDR2 are SNHLY and FYNNEI. Trimming removed 6 bases at V and 2 bases at J, with 8 bases between. The CDR3 loop spans 12 amino acids. The CDR3 region has the DNA TGTGCCAGCAGGTCCTTCCCCTACGAGCAGTACTTC. Amino acid sequence: CASRSFPYEQYF.

The V and J genes are TRBV1 and TRBJ1-1; whether TRBD1, the table's D call, matches the DNA was not checked. TRBV1 is described as a pseudogene. The CDR3 contains 13 residues. The DNA of the CDR3 is TGCACCAGTCCCAGACAGGAGGACACTGAAGCTTTCTTT. It yields the protein CTSPRQEDTEAFF.

The rearrangement joins TRBV2 to TRBJ1-1; tentative D call: TRBD1 (5 bases). This CDR3 comprises 13 residues. The V end lost 8 bases, the J end lost 1 base, and 11 bases lay between the germline ends. Germline V gene data show CDR1 as SNHLY and CDR2 as FYNNEI. The CDR3 protein is CASAEGANTEAFF. The CDR3 region has the DNA TGTGCCAGCGCCGAAGGGGCGAACACTGAAGCTTTCTTT.

This clone has more than one count but fewer than ten. V usage is TRBV19 and J usage is TRBJ1-2; D is unclear. CDR1 and CDR2 from the germline V gene are LNHDA and SQIVND (reference sequence). Trimming stripped 4 bases from V and 2 bases from J, with 8 bases between. The CDR3 loop spans 13 amino acids. The CDR3 DNA sequence: TGTGCCAGTAGTAGAACTGTGAACTATGGCTACACCTTC. Residues: CASSRTVNYGYTF. Combining the CDR3 with reference TRBV19 and TRBJ1-2 gives the whole variable domain DGGITQSPKYLFRKEGQNVTLSCEQNLNHDAMYWYRQDPGQGLRLIYYSQIVNDFQKGDIAEGYSVSREKKESFPLTVTSAQKNPTAFYLCASSRTVNYGYTFGSGTRLTVV.

The chain couples TRBV27 to TRBJ1-4; the D is unclear. Per the germline V gene, CDR1 is MNHEY and CDR2 is SMNVEV (reference sequence). This CDR3 contains 12 residues. V gave up 5 bases and J gave up 7 bases, with 8 bases separating them. The CDR3 sequence: CASSKPGEKLFF. The CDR3 DNA reads TGTGCCAGCAGTAAACCGGGTGAAAAACTGTTTTTT.